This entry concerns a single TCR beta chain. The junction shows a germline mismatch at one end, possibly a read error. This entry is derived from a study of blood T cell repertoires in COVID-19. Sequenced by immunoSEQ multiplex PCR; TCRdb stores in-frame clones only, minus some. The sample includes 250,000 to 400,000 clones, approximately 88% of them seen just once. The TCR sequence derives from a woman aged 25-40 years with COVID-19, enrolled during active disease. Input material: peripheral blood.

CDR3 in amino acids: CASSSDLAGASHNEQFF. In DNA form, the CDR3 reads TGTGCCAGCAGCTCTGACCTAGCGGGGGCCTCCCACAATGAGCAGTTCTTC. The chain combines TRBV5-4 with TRBJ2-1; 10 positions agree with TRBD2. Per germline, CDR1 SGHNT and CDR2 YYREEE (reference sequence). The CDR3 spans 17 residues.